The clone carrying this T cell receptor (beta chain) was detected once. What it recognizes is unknown. This sample stems from a study of T cell responses to AZD1222 COVID-19 vaccine. Study-level results: Spike as a whole was targeted by vaccine-associated CD4 TCRs, dominant at 160-218 and 743-854. Most donors were white British and more were female, and clonal diversity was possibly underestimated.

Sequencing was performed with immunoSEQ multiplex PCR; in TCRdb, only in-frame clones are kept and a portion is missing. The sample records 150,000 to 200,000 clones, roughly nine tenths being singletons. The CDR3 spans 16 residues. Pooling of second doses given at about 4 or about 12 weeks was done. The chain is built from TRBV1 and TRBJ1-4. TRBV1 is marked as a pseudogene. The sequence derives from an adult who received the AZD1222 COVID-19 vaccine. The input for sequencing was peripheral blood, taken 28 days after the second AZD1222 dose. CDR3 sequence reads: CTSSRGRGRVAEKLFF. The CDR3 DNA reads as TGCACCAGCAGCCGGGGCCGAGGGAGGGTGGCGGAAAAACTGTTTTTT.